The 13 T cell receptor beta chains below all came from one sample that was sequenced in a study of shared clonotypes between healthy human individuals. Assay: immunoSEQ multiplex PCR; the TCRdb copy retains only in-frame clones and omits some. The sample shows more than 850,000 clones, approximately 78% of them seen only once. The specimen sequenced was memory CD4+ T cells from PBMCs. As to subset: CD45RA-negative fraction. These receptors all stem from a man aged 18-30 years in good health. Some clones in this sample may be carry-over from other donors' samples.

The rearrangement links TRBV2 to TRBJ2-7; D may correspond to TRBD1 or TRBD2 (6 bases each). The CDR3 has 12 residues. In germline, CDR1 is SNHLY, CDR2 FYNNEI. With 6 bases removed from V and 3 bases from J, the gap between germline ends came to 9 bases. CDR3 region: CASREGVYEQYF. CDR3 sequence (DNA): TGTGCCAGCAGGGAGGGGGTCTACGAGCAGTACTTC.

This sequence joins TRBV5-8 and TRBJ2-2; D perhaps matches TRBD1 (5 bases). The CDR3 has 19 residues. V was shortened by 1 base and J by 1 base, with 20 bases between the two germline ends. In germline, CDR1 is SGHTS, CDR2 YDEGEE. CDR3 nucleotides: TGTGCCAGCAGCTTGATGGTTTATGTTGGGGCCGGGAACACCGGGGAGCTGTTTTTT. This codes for CASSLMVYVGAGNTGELFF.

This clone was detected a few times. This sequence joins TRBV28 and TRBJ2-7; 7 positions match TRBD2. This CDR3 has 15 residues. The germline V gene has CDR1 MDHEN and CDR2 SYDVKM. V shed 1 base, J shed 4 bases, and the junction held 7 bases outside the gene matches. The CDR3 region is CASSLLGRESYEQYF. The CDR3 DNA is TGTGCCAGCAGTTTATTAGGGCGGGAGTCGTACGAGCAGTACTTC.

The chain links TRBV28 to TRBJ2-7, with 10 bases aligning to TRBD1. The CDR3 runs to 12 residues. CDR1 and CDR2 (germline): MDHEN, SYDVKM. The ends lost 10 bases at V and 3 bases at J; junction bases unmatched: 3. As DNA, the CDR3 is TGTGCCACCGGGACAGGGGACTACGAGCAGTACTTC. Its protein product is CATGTGDYEQYF.

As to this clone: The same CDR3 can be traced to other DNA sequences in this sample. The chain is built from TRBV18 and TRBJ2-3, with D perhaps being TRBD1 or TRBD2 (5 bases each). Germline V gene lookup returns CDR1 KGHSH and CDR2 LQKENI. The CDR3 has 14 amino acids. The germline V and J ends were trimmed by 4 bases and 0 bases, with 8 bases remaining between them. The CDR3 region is CASSRGGSTDTQYF. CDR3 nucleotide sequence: TGTGCCAGCTCACGTGGGGGAAGCACAGATACGCAGTATTTT.

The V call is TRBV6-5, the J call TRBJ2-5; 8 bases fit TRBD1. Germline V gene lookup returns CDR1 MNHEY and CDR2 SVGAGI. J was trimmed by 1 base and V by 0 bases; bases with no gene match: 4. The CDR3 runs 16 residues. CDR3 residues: CASSYSVTGAQETQYF. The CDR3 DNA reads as TGTGCCAGCAGTTACTCGGTGACAGGGGCCCAAGAGACCCAGTACTTC.

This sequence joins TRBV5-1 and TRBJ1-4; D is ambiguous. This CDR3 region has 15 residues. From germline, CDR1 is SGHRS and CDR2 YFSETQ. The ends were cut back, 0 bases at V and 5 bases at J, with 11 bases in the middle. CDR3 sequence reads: CASSLVGGGNEKLFF. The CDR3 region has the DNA TGCGCCAGCAGCTTGGTGGGAGGAGGGAATGAAAAACTGTTTTTT.

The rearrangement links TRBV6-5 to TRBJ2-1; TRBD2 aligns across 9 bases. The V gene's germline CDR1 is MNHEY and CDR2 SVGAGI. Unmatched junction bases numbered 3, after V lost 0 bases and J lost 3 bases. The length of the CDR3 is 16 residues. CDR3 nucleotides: TGTGCCAGCAGTTACTCCGGTAGCGGGAGCTACAATGAGCAGTTCTTC. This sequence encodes CASSYSGSGSYNEQFF.

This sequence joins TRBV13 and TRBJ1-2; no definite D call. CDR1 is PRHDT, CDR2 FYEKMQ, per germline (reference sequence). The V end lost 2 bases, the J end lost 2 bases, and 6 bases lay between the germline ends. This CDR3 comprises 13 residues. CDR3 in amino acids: CASSLNGNYGYTF. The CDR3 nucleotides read TGTGCCAGCAGCTTAAACGGGAACTATGGCTACACCTTC.

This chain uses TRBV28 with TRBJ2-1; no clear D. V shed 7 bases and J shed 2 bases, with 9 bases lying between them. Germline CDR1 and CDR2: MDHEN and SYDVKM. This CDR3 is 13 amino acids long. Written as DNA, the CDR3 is TGTGCCAGCATCTTAGGGCCCTACAATGAGCAGTTCTTC. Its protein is CASILGPYNEQFF.

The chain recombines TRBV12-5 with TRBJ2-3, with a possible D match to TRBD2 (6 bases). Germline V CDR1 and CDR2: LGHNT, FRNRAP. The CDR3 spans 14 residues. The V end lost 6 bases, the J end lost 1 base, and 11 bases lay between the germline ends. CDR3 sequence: CASGLGGGTDTQYF. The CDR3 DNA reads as TGTGCTAGTGGCCTGGGGGGAGGCACAGATACGCAGTATTTT.

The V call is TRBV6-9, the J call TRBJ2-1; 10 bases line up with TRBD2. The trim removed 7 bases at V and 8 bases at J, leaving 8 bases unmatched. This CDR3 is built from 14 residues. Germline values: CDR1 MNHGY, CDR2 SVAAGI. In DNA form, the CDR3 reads TGTGCCAGCAAAGGGACTAGCGTAGGCGATGAGCAGTTCTTC. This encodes CASKGTSVGDEQFF.

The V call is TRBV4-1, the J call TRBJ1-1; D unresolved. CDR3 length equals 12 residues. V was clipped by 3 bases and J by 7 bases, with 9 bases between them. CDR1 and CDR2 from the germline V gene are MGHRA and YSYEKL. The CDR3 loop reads CASSQFLGEAFF. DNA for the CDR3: TGCGCCAGCAGCCAGTTCTTGGGTGAAGCTTTCTTT.